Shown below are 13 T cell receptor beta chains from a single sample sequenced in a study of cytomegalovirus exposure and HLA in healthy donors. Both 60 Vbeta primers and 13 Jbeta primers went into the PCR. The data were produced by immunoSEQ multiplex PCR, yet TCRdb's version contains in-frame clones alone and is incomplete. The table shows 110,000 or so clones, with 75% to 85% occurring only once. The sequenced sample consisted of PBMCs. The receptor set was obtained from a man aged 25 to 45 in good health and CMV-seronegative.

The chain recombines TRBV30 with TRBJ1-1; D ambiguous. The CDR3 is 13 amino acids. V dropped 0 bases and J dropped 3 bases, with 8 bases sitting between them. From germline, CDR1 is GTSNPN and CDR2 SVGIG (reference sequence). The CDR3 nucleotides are TGTGCCTGGAGTGTACAACCGTACACTGAAGCTTTCTTT. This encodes CAWSVQPYTEAFF. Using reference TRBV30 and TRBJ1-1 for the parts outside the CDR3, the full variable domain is SQTIHQWPATLVQPVGSPLSLECTVEGTSNPNLYWYRQAAGRGLQLLFYSVGIGQISSEVPQNLSASRPQDRQFILSSKKLLLSDSGFYLCAWSVQPYTEAFFGQGTRLTVV.

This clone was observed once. The CDR3 sequence: CASSELADTGELFF. In nucleotides, the CDR3 is TGTGCCAGCAGCGAACTAGCGGACACCGGGGAGCTGTTTTTT. V and J are TRBV6-1 and TRBJ2-2; 8 bases are a match to TRBD2. V lost 6 bases, J lost 3 bases, and 3 bases stayed unmatched. The germline CDR1 and CDR2 sequences are MNHNS and SASEGT. The CDR3 length is 14 residues.

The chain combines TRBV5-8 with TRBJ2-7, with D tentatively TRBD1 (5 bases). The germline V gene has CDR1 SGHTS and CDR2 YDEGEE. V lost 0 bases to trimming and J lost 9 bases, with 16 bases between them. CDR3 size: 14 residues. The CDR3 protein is CASSLEGATTGQYF. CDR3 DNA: TGTGCCAGCAGCTTGGAAGGGGCCACTACTGGGCAGTACTTC.

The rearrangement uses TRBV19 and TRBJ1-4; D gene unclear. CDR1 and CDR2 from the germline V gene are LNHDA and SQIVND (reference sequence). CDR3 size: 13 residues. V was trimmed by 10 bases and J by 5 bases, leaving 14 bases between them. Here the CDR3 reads CATAGRRNEKLFF. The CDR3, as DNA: TGTGCCACCGCTGGACGGAGGAATGAAAAACTGTTTTTT.

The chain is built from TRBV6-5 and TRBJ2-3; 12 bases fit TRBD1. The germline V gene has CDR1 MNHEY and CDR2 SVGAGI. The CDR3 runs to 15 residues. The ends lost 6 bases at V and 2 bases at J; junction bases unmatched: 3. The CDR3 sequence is CASRGQGATTDTQYF. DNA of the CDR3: TGTGCCAGCAGGGGACAGGGGGCGACCACAGATACGCAGTATTTT.

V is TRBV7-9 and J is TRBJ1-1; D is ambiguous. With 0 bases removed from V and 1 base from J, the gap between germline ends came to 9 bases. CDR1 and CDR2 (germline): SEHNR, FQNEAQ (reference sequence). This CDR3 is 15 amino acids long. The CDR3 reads CASSLAARWNTEAFF. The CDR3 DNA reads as TGTGCCAGCAGCTTAGCTGCTCGGTGGAACACTGAAGCTTTCTTT.

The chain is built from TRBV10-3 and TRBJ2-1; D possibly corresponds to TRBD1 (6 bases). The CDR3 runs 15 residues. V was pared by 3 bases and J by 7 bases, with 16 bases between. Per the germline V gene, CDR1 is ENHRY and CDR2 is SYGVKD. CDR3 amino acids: CAISDPAGTRNEQFF. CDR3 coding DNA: TGTGCCATCAGTGACCCAGCCGGGACACGGAATGAGCAGTTCTTC.

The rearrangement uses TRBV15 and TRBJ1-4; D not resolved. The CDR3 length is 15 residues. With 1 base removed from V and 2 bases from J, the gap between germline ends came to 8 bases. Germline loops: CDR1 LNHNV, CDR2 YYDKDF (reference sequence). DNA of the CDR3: TGTGCCACCAGCAGAGTGAGGGCCACTAATGAAAAACTGTTTTTT. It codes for CATSRVRATNEKLFF.

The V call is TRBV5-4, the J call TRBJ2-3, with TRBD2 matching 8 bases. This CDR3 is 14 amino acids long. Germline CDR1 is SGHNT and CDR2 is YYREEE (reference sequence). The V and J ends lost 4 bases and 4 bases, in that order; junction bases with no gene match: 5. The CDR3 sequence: CASSLGLEADTQYF. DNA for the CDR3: TGTGCCAGCAGCCTGGGACTAGAGGCAGATACGCAGTATTTT.

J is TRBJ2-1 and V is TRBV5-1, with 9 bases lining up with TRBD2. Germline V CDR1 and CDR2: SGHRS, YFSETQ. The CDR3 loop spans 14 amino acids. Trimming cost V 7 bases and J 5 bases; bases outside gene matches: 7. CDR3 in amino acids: CASGRAGGDNEQFF. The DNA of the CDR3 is TGCGCCAGCGGGCGAGCGGGGGGCGACAATGAGCAGTTCTTC.

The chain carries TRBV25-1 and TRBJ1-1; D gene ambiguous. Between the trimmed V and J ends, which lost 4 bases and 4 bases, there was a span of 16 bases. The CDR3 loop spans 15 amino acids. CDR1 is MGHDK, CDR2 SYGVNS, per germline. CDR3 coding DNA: TGTGCCAGCAGTGCAGGACTTACCCCGGGCACTGAAGCTTTCTTT. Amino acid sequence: CASSAGLTPGTEAFF.

The CDR3 nucleotides read TGCAGCGTTTCCCGGGCCAAAAACATTCAGTACTTC. This sequence encodes CSVSRAKNIQYF. The chain is built from TRBV29-1 and TRBJ2-4; D call uncertain. The germline gives CDR1 SQVTM, CDR2 ANQGSEA. V lost 5 bases to trimming and J lost 1 base, with 6 bases between them. The CDR3 runs to 12 residues.

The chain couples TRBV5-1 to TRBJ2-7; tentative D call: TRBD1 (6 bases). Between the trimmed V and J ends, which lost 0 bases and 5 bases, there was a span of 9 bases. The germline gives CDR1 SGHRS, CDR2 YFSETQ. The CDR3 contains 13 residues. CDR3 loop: CASSLVGGDEQYF. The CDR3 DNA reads TGCGCCAGCAGCTTGGTAGGGGGTGACGAGCAGTACTTC.